The next 3 T cell receptor beta chains were all read from a single sample in a study of blood T cell repertoires in COVID-19. Only in-frame clones appear in the TCRdb table, and some are missing; sequencing was by immunoSEQ multiplex PCR. Here the sample spans some 240,000 clones, 84% being singletons. Sequenced sample: peripheral blood. The receptors here all came from a woman between 40 and 50 years old who had recovered from COVID-19.

This clone was counted once. The chain couples TRBV4-2 to TRBJ1-5; 9 bases align to TRBD1. There are 15 residues in the CDR3. CDR1 is LGHNA and CDR2 is YNFKEQ in the germline V gene. V lost 3 bases and J lost 5; bases outside the gene matches: 5. The CDR3: CASSQAGQGDQPQHF. CDR3 nucleotide sequence: TGTGCCAGCAGCCAGGCGGGACAGGGCGATCAGCCCCAGCATTTT.

A few counts support this clone. The chain carries TRBV12-3 or TRBV12-4 and TRBJ1-1, with 7 bases matching TRBD1. V was pared by 4 bases and J by 9 bases, with 5 bases of the junction left unmatched. The CDR3 is 12 residues long. The CDR3, as DNA: TGTGCCAGCAGTTCCAGGGACAGAAAAGCTTTCTTT. This encodes CASSSRDRKAFF.

The V gene is TRBV7-2, the J gene TRBJ2-5, with D unclear. The V and J ends lost 3 bases and 5 bases respectively, with 10 bases between them. Germline V CDR1 and CDR2: SGHTA, FQGNSA. This CDR3 spans 13 amino acids. The CDR3 is CASSFSGWETQYF. CDR3 DNA sequence: TGTGCCAGCAGCTTTTCCGGGTGGGAGACCCAGTACTTC.